Listed below are T cell receptor beta chains from one sample, sequenced in a study of T-cell reconstitution after alpha-beta-depleted transplantation in children. TCRdb reprocessed the PCR reads with MiXCR, giving one entry per CDR3 protein. The data show 170,000 or so distinct CDR3 sequences, around 7% seen once. The specimen was PBMCs from the stem cell graft donor, collected from the stem cell graft. The receptors shown here come from a human donor who donated a stem cell graft to a child with Wiskott-Aldrich syndrome. The CDR3 runs from the conserved cysteine through the conserved F or W. Not all rows give a size; the values are once, few, many and, for expanded clones, a class.

V gene: TRBV12-3/TRBV12-4; clone size: many; CDR3 protein: CASSLSGQGQETQYF
V gene: TRBV7-9; clone size: few; CDR3 protein: CASTLRGINYGYTF
V gene: TRBV5-6; clone size: many; CDR3 protein: CASSYSQGAYEQYF
V gene: TRBV15; clone size: many; CDR3 protein: CATSREGGRVEPQHF
V gene: TRBV7-9; clone size: many; CDR3 protein: CASSPSLGGNSPLHF
V gene: TRBV11-2; clone size: NA; CDR3 protein: CASSLVAGGPLDEQFF
V gene: TRBV12-3/TRBV12-4; clone size: many; CDR3 protein: CASRDSSTFEQYF
V gene: TRBV11-2; clone size: NA; CDR3 protein: CASSSPSRAAGGSGTYEQYF
V gene: TRBV4-1; clone size: few; CDR3 protein: CASSQEVSGNEQYF
V gene: TRBV28; clone size: NA; CDR3 protein: CASSLDVANTGELFF
V gene: TRBV6-2/TRBV6-3; clone size: NA; CDR3 protein: CATGLAGNTGELFF
V gene: TRBV7-9; clone size: many; CDR3 protein: CASSHRDRYRTDTQYF
V gene: TRBV12-3/TRBV12-4; clone size: many; CDR3 protein: CASSSGTIARGPRGYTF
V gene: TRBV14; clone size: many; CDR3 protein: CASSQDSSNYEQYF
V gene: TRBV12-3/TRBV12-4; clone size: NA; CDR3 protein: CASSLTLGVTYEQYF
V gene: TRBV5-1; clone size: many; CDR3 protein: CASSLVDNYGYTF
V gene: TRBV28; clone size: many; CDR3 protein: CASSLIQGNTEAFF
V gene: TRBV9; clone size: NA; CDR3 protein: CASSVVGSGRGLSSYNEQFF
V gene: TRBV5-1; clone size: many; CDR3 protein: CASSLGDGTPENEQFF
V gene: TRBV20-1; clone size: many; CDR3 protein: CSATRQGRGNQPQHF